Below, 11 T cell receptor beta chains from the same sample are listed, as sequenced in a study of blood T cell repertoires in COVID-19. The assay was immunoSEQ multiplex PCR, and TCRdb's table has in-frame clones only and misses some. Seen here are some 52,000 clones, 85% to 90% observed once, and the top ten hold around 15%. The sample consisted of peripheral blood. The receptors derive from a man aged 70-80 years with acute or convalescent COVID-19.

The V and J genes are TRBV23-1 and TRBJ2-5; TRBD2 aligns across 7 bases. TRBV23-1 is filed as an ORF, its function uncertain. J gave up 0 bases and V 0 bases, and 10 bases lay outside the gene matches. This CDR3 contains 18 residues. DNA for the CDR3: TGCGCCAGCAGTCAATCGGGGAAGTGGGGGGGAAACCAAGAGACCCAGTACTTC. As protein: CASSQSGKWGGNQETQYF.

The chain employs TRBV24-1 and TRBJ2-2; a possible D gene is TRBD2 (6 bases). The CDR3 runs 17 residues. Trimming removed 4 bases from V and 1 base from J, with 15 bases in between. Germline-derived CDR1 and CDR2 are KGHDR and SFDVKD. This CDR3 reads CATSDRSRRGNTGELFF. CDR3 DNA sequence: TGTGCCACCAGTGACCGCTCCAGGCGGGGGAACACCGGGGAGCTGTTTTTT.

The rearrangement joins TRBV7-2 to TRBJ2-2; D might be TRBD2 (6 bases). Trimming took 1 base from V and 0 from J, leaving 12 bases between them. The CDR3 is made up of 17 amino acids. Germline CDR1 reads SGHTA; CDR2 reads FQGNSA. The CDR3 here is CASSLGGGIANTGELFF. Here the CDR3 DNA reads TGTGCCAGCAGCTTAGGGGGCGGGATAGCGAACACCGGGGAGCTGTTTTTT.

The rearrangement uses TRBV5-1 and TRBJ2-3, with 10 bases lining up with TRBD2. CDR1 is SGHRS, CDR2 YFSETQ, per germline. There are 16 residues in the CDR3. The ends lost 5 bases at V and 1 base at J; junction bases unmatched: 7. CDR3 nucleotides: TGCGCCAGCAGAAGGCAGCGGGGGGGCGGCACAGATACGCAGTATTTT. This sequence encodes CASRRQRGGGTDTQYF.

V usage is TRBV6-2 or TRBV6-3 and J usage is TRBJ2-3, with 11 bases fitting TRBD2. J lost 1 base, V lost 3 bases, and 9 bases had no gene match. Germline values: CDR1 MNHEY, CDR2 SVGEGT. The CDR3 extends over 18 amino acids. In DNA form, the CDR3 reads TGTGCCAGCAGTTATCTAGCGGGAGGAGTATCTGGCACAGATACGCAGTATTTT. Encoded protein: CASSYLAGGVSGTDTQYF.

The chain employs TRBV27 and TRBJ1-6; TRBD1 agrees at 7 bases. Trimming cost V 6 bases and J 1 base; bases outside gene matches: 18. The CDR3 loop spans 20 amino acids. Looked up from germline, CDR1 is MNHEY and CDR2 is SMNVEV (reference sequence). The CDR3 loop reads CASRRYHRGGVRSYNSPLHF. The CDR3 DNA sequence: TGTGCCAGCAGGCGTTACCACAGGGGAGGAGTAAGGTCCTATAATTCACCCCTCCACTTT.

This clone was detected once. The genes are TRBV7-2 and TRBJ2-5; D gene unclear. Germline assignment: CDR1 SGHTA and CDR2 FQGNSA. The V end was cut by 1 base, the J end by 2 bases, with 5 bases between. The CDR3 totals 13 residues. The CDR3 sequence is CASSLVRQETQYF. DNA for the CDR3: TGTGCCAGCAGCTTAGTCCGGCAAGAGACCCAGTACTTC.

This chain connects TRBV6-2 or TRBV6-3 to TRBJ1-2; 10 bases map to TRBD1. CDR3 length: 16 amino acids. Germline trimming cut 0 bases from V and 2 bases from J; bases unmatched to any gene: 3. Germline V CDR1 and CDR2: MNHEY, SVGEGT. This chain's CDR3 is CASSYSPGQGNYGYTF. In DNA form, the CDR3 reads TGTGCCAGCAGTTACTCGCCGGGACAGGGGAACTATGGCTACACCTTC.

As DNA, the CDR3 is TGTGCCAGCAGCTTAAATCCGGGACAGGGCTTCCATTCACCCCTCCACTTT. Its translation is CASSLNPGQGFHSPLHF. The chain couples TRBV13 to TRBJ1-6, with 9 bases lining up with TRBD1. CDR3 size: 17 residues. Germline V gene data show CDR1 as PRHDT and CDR2 as FYEKMQ (reference sequence). V lost 2 bases and J lost 8; bases outside the gene matches: 10. The full variable domain, rest sourced from reference TRBV13 and TRBJ1-6, is AAGVIQSPRHLIKEKRETATLKCYPIPRHDTVYWYQQGPGQDPQFLISFYEKMQSDKGSIPDRFSAQQFSDYHSELNMSSLELGDSALYFCASSLNPGQGFHSPLHFGNGTRLTVT.

The chain links TRBV29-1 to TRBJ2-3; 7 nucleotides match TRBD1. Germline lookup yields CDR1 SQVTM and CDR2 ANQGSEA. V was pared by 7 bases and J by 2 bases, with 6 bases of the junction left unmatched. This CDR3 has 13 amino acids. The chain's CDR3 is CSGSGTDTDTQYF. The CDR3 region has the DNA TGCAGCGGTTCCGGGACAGACACAGATACGCAGTATTTT.

The rearrangement links TRBV7-2 to TRBJ2-7; 10 nucleotides align to TRBD2. From germline, CDR1 is SGHTA and CDR2 FQGNSA. Germline trimming cut 4 bases from V and 3 bases from J; bases unmatched to any gene: 6. The CDR3 runs 15 residues. CDR3 protein: CASSSRAGGNYEQYV. CDR3 coding DNA: TGTGCCAGCAGCTCTAGAGCGGGGGGGAACTACGAGCAGTACGTC.